A single sample is the source of the 5 T cell receptor beta chains below, sequenced in a study of CD8 T cells in Susac syndrome. cDNA came from approximately 0.5 to 1 ug RNA primed by random hexamers. TCRdb reanalysed the immunoSEQ multiplex PCR reads using MiXCR and keeps one entry per CDR3 protein. Among more than 95,000 distinct CDR3 sequences, 90% to 95% were seen once, and the ten largest hold over 0.07%. The material sequenced was CD4+ T cells from PBMCs. The receptors were sampled from a human donor in good health.

The chain is built from TRBV14 and TRBJ2-3, with D unresolved. CDR3 length: 13 residues. V lost 4 bases and J 0 bases, leaving 5 bases between the germline ends. The germline CDR1 and CDR2 sequences are SGHDN and FVKESK. The CDR3 spells CASSPWSTDTQYF. The CDR3 bases are TGTGCCAGCAGCCCTTGGAGCACAGATACGCAGTATTTT.

The CDR3 loop is CSVGAGTGEQYF. As DNA, the CDR3 is TGCAGCGTGGGGGCGGGTACAGGAGAGCAGTACTTC. The rearrangement links TRBV29-1 to TRBJ2-7; weak D call: TRBD1 (6 bases). V was cut by 6 bases and J by 7 bases, with 16 bases left in between. The CDR3 contains 12 residues. The germline CDR1 and CDR2 sequences are SQVTM and ANQGSEA.

V is TRBV2 and J is TRBJ1-1; TRBD1 is a possible D gene (5 bases). The CDR3 has 13 amino acids. Per the germline V gene, CDR1 is SNHLY and CDR2 is FYNNEI. V gave up 0 bases and J gave up 7 bases, with 9 bases separating them. The CDR3 coding sequence is TGTGCCAGCAGTGAAGCAACAGGCGTTGAAGCTTTCTTT. Protein sequence: CASSEATGVEAFF.

The chain links TRBV9 to TRBJ1-2, with a tentative D call TRBD1 (5 bases). Germline values: CDR1 SGDLS, CDR2 YYNGEE. The CDR3 loop spans 14 amino acids. Trimming pared 0 bases from V and 4 bases from J, leaving 10 bases between. The CDR3 region has the DNA TGTGCCAGCAGCGTAGGACGGGGGAGCTATGGCTACACCTTC. Protein product: CASSVGRGSYGYTF.

CDR3 coding DNA: TGTGCCAGCAACAAGGACCGCGCGAACACCGGGGAGCTGTTTTTT. It codes for CASNKDRANTGELFF. V gene TRBV11-2 combines with J gene TRBJ2-2, with D uncertain. This CDR3 has 15 amino acids. Germline V gene lookup returns CDR1 SGHAT and CDR2 FQNNGV. Trimming left V 7 bases short and J 0 bases short, with 12 bases between.